This T cell receptor (beta chain) was captured in a study of shared clonotypes between healthy human individuals. This table comes from immunoSEQ multiplex PCR, and its TCRdb copy is limited to in-frame clones, with some not included. Here the sample spans some 1,600,000 clones, roughly 98% being singletons. Points on this clone: Antigen specificity is unknown.

Overall study results and limits: The naive CD4 repertoires of a handful of donors were compared, and around 4.7% of clonotypes were shared. Among non-shared clonotypes, generation probabilities were lower than among those shared by all four donors.

Sample: naive CD4+ T cells sorted from blood. Subset noted: CD45RA+ positively selected. This sequence was found in a man aged 30-40 years in good health.

CDR3 amino acids: CASSPATGYDYNEQFF. CDR3 DNA sequence: TGTGCCAGCTCACCTGCAACAGGGTATGATTACAATGAGCAGTTCTTC. The V and J genes are TRBV18 and TRBJ2-1, with TRBD1 as a possible D gene (6 bases). Germline CDR1 and CDR2: KGHSH and LQKENI. This CDR3 spans 16 amino acids. V was pared by 3 bases and J by 4 bases, with 16 bases between.